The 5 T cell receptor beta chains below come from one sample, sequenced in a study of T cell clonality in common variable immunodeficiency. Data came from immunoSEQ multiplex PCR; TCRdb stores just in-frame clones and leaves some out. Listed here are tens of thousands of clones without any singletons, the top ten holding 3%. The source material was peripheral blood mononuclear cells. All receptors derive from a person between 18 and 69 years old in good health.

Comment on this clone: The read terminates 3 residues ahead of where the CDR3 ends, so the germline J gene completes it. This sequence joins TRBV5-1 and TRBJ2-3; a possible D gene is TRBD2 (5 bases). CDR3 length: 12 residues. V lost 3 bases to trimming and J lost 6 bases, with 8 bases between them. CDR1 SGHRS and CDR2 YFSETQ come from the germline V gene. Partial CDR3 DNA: TGCGCCAGCAGCTATTCGGGGGATACG. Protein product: CASSYSGDT. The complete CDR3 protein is CASSYSGDTQYF.

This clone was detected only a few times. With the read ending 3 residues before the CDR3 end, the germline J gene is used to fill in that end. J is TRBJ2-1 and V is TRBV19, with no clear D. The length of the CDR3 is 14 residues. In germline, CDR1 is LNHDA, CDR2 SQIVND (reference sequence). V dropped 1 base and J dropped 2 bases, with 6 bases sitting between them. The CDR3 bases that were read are TGTGCCAGTAGTATAGGAGAGGCCTACAATGAG. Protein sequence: CASSIGEAYNE. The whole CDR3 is CASSIGEAYNEQFF.

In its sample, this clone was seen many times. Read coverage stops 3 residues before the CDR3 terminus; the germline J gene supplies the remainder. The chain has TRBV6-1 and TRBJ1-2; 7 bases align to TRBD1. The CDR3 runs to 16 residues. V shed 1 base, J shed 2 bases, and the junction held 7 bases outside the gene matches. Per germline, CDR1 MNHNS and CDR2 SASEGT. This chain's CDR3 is CASSEVDTGVNYGYTF. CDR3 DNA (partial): TGTGCCAGCAGTGAAGTTGACACAGGGGTGAACTATGGC.

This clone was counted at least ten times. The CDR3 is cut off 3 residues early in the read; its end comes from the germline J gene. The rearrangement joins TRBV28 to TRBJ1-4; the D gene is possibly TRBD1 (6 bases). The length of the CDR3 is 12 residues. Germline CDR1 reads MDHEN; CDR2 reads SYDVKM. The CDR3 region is CASSTNREELFF. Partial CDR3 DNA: TGTGCCAGCAGTACAAACAGGGAGGAA.

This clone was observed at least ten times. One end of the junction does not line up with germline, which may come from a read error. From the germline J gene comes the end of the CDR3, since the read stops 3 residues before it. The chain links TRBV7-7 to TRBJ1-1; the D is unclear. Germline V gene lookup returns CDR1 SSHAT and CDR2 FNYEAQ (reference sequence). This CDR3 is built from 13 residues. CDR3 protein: CASSPSMNTEAFF. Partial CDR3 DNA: TGTGCTAGCAGCCCTTCTATGAACACTGAA.